Shown below are 13 T cell receptor beta chains from a single sample sequenced in a study of post-analysis software for immune sequencing data. Study results and caveats: Elevated frequency relative to controls characterized about 5 TRBV segments in patients, TRBV5-6, TRBV5-1 and TRBV20-1 among them.

Every TCR beta cDNA library bore unique molecular identifiers. Each CDR3 protein is one row after TCRdb ran MiXCR on the PCR reads. The repertoire consists of approximately 730,000 distinct CDR3 sequences, with 46% occurring once and the leading ten covering roughly 4.9%. Antigens for these TCRs are unknown. The sequencing input was blood. Receptor source: a girl aged 10 to 17 with multiple sclerosis.

The J gene is TRBJ2-1, the V gene TRBV29-1; D is perhaps TRBD2 (6 bases). V lost 4 bases to trimming and J lost 0 bases, with 16 bases between them. Germline V CDR1 and CDR2: SQVTM, ANQGSEA. The CDR3 is made up of 16 amino acids. In nucleotides, the CDR3 is TGCAGCGTTGTAAGGCTAGCGCTAAACTCCTACAATGAGCAGTTCTTC. This sequence encodes CSVVRLALNSYNEQFF.

The chain joins TRBV5-1 to TRBJ2-5; 8 nucleotides agree with TRBD2. The J call is doubtful: the DNA matches TRBJ2-7 better. The CDR3 sequence is 14 residues long. From germline, CDR1 is SGHRS and CDR2 YFSETQ. The CDR3, as DNA: TGCGCCAGCAGCTTGGACGGGAGGGGCGGCGAGCAGTACTTC. This codes for CASSLDGRGGEQYF.

The rearrangement joins TRBV20-1 to TRBJ2-7; D is uncertain. CDR1 DFQATT and CDR2 SNEGSKA come from the germline V gene (reference sequence). The length of the CDR3 is 10 residues. With 6 bases removed from V and 7 bases from J, the gap between germline ends came to 10 bases. CDR3 protein: CSAGPWEQYF. CDR3 sequence (DNA): TGCAGTGCGGGCCCGTGGGAGCAGTACTTC.

This clonotype was observed a few times. The chain combines TRBV19 with TRBJ2-7; D gene uncertain. CDR3 length: 14 amino acids. Trimming stripped 5 bases from V and 0 bases from J, with 11 bases between. From germline, CDR1 is LNHDA and CDR2 SQIVND (reference sequence). DNA for the CDR3: TGTGCCAGTAGTGCGCAGGTCAGCTCCTACGAGCAGTACTTC. It specifies CASSAQVSSYEQYF.

The genes are TRBV20-1 and TRBJ2-1, with D possibly TRBD1 on 6 matching bases. The V and J ends lost 6 bases and 6 bases respectively, with 18 bases between them. There are 14 residues in the CDR3. CDR1 DFQATT and CDR2 SNEGSKA come from the germline V gene (reference sequence). The CDR3 DNA reads as TGCAGTGCAATACCTTTCACAGGGATCAATGAGCAGTTCTTC. Amino acid sequence: CSAIPFTGINEQFF.

V and J are TRBV7-2 and TRBJ1-2, with 8 bases fitting TRBD1. Looked up from germline, CDR1 is SGHTA and CDR2 is FQGNSA. Unmatched junction bases numbered 7, after V lost 6 bases and J lost 4 bases. This CDR3 region has 14 residues. CDR3 sequence reads: CASRPGTGPYGYTF. The CDR3 region has the DNA TGTGCCAGCAGGCCCGGGACAGGACCCTATGGCTACACCTTC.

In its sample, this clonotype was seen a few times. This chain connects TRBV6-5 to TRBJ1-2; D is perhaps TRBD1 (5 bases). The ends were cut back, 0 bases at V and 3 bases at J, with 11 bases in the middle. Looked up from germline, CDR1 is MNHEY and CDR2 is SVGAGI. The CDR3 has 15 residues. DNA for the CDR3: TGTGCCAGCAGTTACTCGCCAGGGATGGACTATGGCTACACCTTC. Encoded protein: CASSYSPGMDYGYTF.

A few counts support this clonotype. The V call is TRBV7-8, the J call TRBJ2-1; 8 nucleotides align to TRBD2. In germline, CDR1 is SGHVS, CDR2 FQNEAQ. This CDR3 comprises 13 residues. The ends lost 5 bases at V and 14 bases at J; junction bases unmatched: 11. The CDR3, as DNA: TGTGCCAGCAGCCACAGGAGGTCGGGAGGGGAGTTCTTC. It yields the protein CASSHRRSGGEFF.

Note on this clonotype: At one end the junction does not follow the germline gene, possibly because of a read error. This chain links TRBV6-5 with TRBJ2-5, with 10 bases lining up with TRBD1. The J call is doubtful: the DNA matches TRBJ2-7 better. This CDR3 spans 15 amino acids. Germline V lookup: CDR1 MNHEY, CDR2 SVGAGI. CDR3 residues: CAGSARQGALDEQYF. Written as DNA, the CDR3 is TGTGCCGGCAGTGCACGACAGGGGGCTTTAGACGAGCAGTACTTC.

This chain connects TRBV20-1 to TRBJ2-5; TRBD2 matches 10 bases. The J call may be wrong; the DNA end is better matched by TRBJ2-7. The germline gives CDR1 DFQATT, CDR2 SNEGSKA (reference sequence). The CDR3 sequence is 18 residues long. CDR3 amino acids: CSARDPSRVSGRGYEQYF. CDR3 nucleotides: TGCAGTGCTAGAGATCCTTCGAGAGTGAGCGGGAGGGGCTACGAGCAGTACTTC.

Only a few counts were recorded for this clonotype. J is TRBJ2-1 and V is TRBV7-8; 9 bases fit TRBD1. The CDR3 extends over 16 amino acids. V lost 3 bases to trimming and J lost 4 bases; unmatched junction nucleotides: 7. CDR1 and CDR2 from the germline V gene are SGHVS and FQNEAQ. CDR3: CASSFPRDRVYNEQFF. In DNA, the CDR3 is TGTGCCAGCAGCTTCCCCCGGGACAGGGTGTACAATGAGCAGTTCTTC.

This clonotype has more than one count but fewer than ten. The rearrangement links TRBV24-1 to TRBJ2-3; D is possibly TRBD1 or TRBD2 (5 bases each). V was pared by 3 bases and J by 2 bases, with 17 bases between. Germline lookup yields CDR1 KGHDR and CDR2 SFDVKD. The CDR3 sequence is 17 residues long. In DNA form, the CDR3 reads TGTGCCACCAGTGATCTAAGGGACGGAATAAACACAGATACGCAGTATTTT. This sequence encodes CATSDLRDGINTDTQYF.

In this sample, this clonotype turned up a few times. The chain employs TRBV14 and TRBJ2-1; a possible D gene is TRBD2 (7 bases). Trimming took off 4 bases at V and 7 bases at J, with 17 bases between the two ends. This CDR3 is 15 amino acids long. Per germline, CDR1 SGHDN and CDR2 FVKESK. CDR3: CASSPGGRAGNEQFF. The CDR3 bases are TGTGCCAGCAGCCCCGGGGGGCGAGCGGGGAATGAGCAGTTCTTC.